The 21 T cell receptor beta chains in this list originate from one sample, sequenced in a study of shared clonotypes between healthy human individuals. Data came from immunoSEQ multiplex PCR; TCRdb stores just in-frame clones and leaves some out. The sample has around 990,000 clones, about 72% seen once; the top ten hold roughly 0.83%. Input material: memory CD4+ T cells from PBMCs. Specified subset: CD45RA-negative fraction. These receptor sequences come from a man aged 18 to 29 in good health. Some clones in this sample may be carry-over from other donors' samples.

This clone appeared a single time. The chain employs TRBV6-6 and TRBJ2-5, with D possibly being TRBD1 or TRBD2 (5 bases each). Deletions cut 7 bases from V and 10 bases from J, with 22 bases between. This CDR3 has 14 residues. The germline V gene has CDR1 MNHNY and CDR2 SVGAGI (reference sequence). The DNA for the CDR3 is TGTGCCAGCATCTTAGGGGTCGGACTTGGAGACCAGTACTTC. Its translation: CASILGVGLGDQYF.

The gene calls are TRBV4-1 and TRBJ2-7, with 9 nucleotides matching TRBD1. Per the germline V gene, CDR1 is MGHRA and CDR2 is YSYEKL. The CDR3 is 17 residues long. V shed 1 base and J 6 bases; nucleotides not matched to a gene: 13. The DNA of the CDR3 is TGCGCCAGCAGCCAAGTCTTTGGGGGACAGGGATCGTTCGAGCAGTACTTC. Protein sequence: CASSQVFGGQGSFEQYF.

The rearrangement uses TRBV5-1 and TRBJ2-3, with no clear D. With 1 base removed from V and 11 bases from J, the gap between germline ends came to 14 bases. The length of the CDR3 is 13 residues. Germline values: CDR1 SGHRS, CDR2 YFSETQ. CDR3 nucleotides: TGCGCCAGCAGCTTGTCCCAGGAGAATTGGCAGTATTTT. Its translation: CASSLSQENWQYF. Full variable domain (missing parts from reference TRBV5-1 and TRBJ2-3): KAGVTQTPRYLIKTRGQQVTLSCSPISGHRSVSWYQQTPGQGLQFLFEYFSETQRNKGNFPGRFSGRQFSNSRSEMNVSTLELGDSALYLCASSLSQENWQYFGPGTRLTVL.

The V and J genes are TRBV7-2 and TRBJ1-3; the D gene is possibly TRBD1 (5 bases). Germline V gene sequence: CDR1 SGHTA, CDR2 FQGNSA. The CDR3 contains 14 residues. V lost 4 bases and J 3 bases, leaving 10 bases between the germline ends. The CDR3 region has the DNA TGTGCCAGCAGCTGGGACGGAGTTGGAAACACCATATATTTT. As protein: CASSWDGVGNTIYF.

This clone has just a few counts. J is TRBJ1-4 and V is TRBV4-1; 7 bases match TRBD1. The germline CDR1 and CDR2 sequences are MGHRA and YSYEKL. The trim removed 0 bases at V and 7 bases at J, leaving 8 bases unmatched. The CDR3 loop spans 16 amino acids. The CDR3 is CASSQDRYRGVEKLFF. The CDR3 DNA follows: TGCGCCAGCAGCCAAGATCGATACAGGGGAGTTGAAAAACTGTTTTTT.

CDR3 sequence: CASSSTGTAGNTIYF. In nucleotides, the CDR3 is TGTGCCAGTAGTTCAACCGGGACTGCTGGAAACACCATATATTTT. This rearrangement joins TRBV19 to TRBJ1-3, with a tentative D call TRBD1 (5 bases). The CDR3 sequence is 15 residues long. V was trimmed by 5 bases and J by 2 bases, leaving 13 bases between them. The germline gives CDR1 LNHDA, CDR2 SQIVND (reference sequence).

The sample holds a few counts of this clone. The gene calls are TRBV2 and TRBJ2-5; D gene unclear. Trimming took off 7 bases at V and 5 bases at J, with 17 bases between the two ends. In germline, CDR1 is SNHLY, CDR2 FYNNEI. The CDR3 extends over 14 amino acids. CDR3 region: CASKERPRAETQYF. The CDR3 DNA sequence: TGTGCCAGCAAGGAGCGCCCCCGCGCTGAGACCCAGTACTTC.

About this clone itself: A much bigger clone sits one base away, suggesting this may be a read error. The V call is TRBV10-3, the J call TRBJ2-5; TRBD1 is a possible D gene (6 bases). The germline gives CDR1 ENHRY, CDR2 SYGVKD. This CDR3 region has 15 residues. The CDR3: CASSYSEAGQETQYF. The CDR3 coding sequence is TGTGCCAGCAGTTACTCGGAGGCAGGACAGGAGACCCAGTACTTC.

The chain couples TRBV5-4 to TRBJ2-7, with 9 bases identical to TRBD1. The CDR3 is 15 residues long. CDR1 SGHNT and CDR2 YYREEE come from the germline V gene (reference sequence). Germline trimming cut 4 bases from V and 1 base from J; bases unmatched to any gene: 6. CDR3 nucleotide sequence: TGTGCCAGCAGCATACCGGGACAGGGTTCCTACGAGCAGTACTTC. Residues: CASSIPGQGSYEQYF.

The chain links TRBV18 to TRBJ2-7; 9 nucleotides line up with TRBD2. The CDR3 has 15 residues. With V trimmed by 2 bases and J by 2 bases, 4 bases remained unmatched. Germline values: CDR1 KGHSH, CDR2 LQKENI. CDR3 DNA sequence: TGTGCCAGCTCACCAATGGCGGGGGGGACCTACGAGCAGTACTTC. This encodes CASSPMAGGTYEQYF. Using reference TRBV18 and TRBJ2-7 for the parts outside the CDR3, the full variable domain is NAGVMQNPRHLVRRRGQEARLRCSPMKGHSHVYWYRQLPEEGLKFMVYLQKENIIDESGMPKERFSAEFPKEGPSILRIQQVVRGDSAAYFCASSPMAGGTYEQYFGPGTRLTVT.

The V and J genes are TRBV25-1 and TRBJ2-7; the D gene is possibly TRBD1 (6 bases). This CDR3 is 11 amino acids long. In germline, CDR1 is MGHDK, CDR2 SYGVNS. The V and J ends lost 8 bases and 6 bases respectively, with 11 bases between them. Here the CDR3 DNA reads TGTGCCAGCGGGGGCATAAGCGAGCAGTACTTC. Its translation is CASGGISEQYF.

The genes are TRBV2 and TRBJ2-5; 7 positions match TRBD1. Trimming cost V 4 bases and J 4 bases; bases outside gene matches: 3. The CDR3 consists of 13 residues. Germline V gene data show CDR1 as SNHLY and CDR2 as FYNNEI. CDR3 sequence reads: CASSGQGVETQYF. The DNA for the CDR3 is TGTGCCAGCAGTGGACAGGGAGTAGAGACCCAGTACTTC.

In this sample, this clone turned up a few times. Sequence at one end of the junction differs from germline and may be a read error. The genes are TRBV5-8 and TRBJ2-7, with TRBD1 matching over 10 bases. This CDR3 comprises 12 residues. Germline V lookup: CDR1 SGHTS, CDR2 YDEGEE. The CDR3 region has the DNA TGTGCCAGCAGCCTGGACAGGGGGTTCGATCACTTC. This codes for CASSLDRGFDHF.

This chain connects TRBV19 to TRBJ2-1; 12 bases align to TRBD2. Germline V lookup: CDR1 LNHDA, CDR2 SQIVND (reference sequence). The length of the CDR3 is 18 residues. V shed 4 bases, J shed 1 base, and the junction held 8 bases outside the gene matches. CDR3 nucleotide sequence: TGTGCCAGTAGTAGAGCCCCAACTAGCGGGAGGTCCTACAATGAGCAGTTCTTC. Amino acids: CASSRAPTSGRSYNEQFF.

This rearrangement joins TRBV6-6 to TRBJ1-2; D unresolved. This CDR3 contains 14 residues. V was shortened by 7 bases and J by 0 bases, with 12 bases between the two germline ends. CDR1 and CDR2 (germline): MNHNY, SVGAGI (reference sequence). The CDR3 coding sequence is TGTGCCAGCACCGCACGAACCACTAACTATGGCTACACCTTC. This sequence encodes CASTARTTNYGYTF.

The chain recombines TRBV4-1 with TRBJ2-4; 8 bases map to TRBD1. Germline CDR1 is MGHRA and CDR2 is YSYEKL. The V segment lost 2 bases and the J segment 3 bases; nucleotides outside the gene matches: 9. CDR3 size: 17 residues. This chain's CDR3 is CASSQLGTGPIKNIQYF. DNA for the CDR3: TGCGCCAGCAGCCAATTGGGGACAGGTCCGATCAAAAACATTCAGTACTTC.

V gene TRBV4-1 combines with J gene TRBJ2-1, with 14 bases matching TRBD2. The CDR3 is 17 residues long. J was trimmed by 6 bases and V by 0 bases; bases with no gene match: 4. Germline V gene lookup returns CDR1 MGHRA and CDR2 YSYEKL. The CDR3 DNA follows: TGCGCCAGCAGCCAAGATCCAGGACTAGCGGGGGGCAATGAGCAGTTCTTC. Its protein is CASSQDPGLAGGNEQFF.

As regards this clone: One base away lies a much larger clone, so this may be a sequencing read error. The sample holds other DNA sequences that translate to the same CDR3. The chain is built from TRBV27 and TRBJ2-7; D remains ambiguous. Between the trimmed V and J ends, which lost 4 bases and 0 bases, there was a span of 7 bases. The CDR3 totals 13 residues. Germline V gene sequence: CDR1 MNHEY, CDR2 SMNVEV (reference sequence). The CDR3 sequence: CASSSQNSYEQYF. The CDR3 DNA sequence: TGTGCCAGCAGTTCCCAAAACTCCTACGAGCAGTACTTC.

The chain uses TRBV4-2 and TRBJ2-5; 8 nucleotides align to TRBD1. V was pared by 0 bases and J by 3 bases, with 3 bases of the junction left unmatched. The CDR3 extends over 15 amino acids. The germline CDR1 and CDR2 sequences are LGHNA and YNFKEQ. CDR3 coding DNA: TGTGCCAGCAGCCAAGATCAGACAGGGGAAGAGACCCAGTACTTC. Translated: CASSQDQTGEETQYF.

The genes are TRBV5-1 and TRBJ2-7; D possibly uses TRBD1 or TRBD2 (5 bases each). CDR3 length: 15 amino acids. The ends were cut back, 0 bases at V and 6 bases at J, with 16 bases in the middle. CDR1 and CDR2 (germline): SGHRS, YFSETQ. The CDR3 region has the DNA TGCGCCAGCAGCTTGGAGGGGACCCTCGAGGGCGAGCAGTACTTC. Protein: CASSLEGTLEGEQYF.

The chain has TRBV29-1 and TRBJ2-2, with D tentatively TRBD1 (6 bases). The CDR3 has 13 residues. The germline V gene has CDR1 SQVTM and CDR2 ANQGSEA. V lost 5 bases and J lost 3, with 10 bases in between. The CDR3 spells CSVPKGDTGELFF. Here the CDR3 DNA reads TGCAGCGTTCCAAAGGGGGACACCGGGGAGCTGTTTTTT.